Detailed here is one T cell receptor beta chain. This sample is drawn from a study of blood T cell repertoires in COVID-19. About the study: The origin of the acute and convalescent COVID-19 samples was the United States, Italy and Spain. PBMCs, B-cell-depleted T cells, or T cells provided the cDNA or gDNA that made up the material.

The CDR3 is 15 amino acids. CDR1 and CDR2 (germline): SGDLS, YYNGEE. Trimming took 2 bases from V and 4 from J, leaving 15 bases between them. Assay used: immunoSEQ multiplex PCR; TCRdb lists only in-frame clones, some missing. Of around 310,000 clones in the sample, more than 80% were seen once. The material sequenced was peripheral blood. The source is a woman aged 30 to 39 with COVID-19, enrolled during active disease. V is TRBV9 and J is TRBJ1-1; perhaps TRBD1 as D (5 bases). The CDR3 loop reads CASSVGRGGITEAFF. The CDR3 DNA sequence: TGTGCCAGCAGCGTCGGTAGGGGCGGAATCACTGAAGCTTTCTTT. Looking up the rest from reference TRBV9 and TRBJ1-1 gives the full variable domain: DSGVTQTPKHLITATGQRVTLRCSPRSGDLSVYWYQQSLDQGLQFLIQYYNGEERAKGNILERFSAQQFPDLHSELNLSSLELGDSALYFCASSVGRGGITEAFFGQGTRLTVV.